This T cell receptor beta chain was obtained from a study of T cells in localized non-small cell lung cancer. As concerns this clone: The target antigen is unknown.

The CDR3 length is 15 residues. The V gene's germline CDR1 is MGHRA and CDR2 YSYEKL. V was pared by 1 base and J by 2 bases, with 12 bases between. The study, taken as a whole, reports: In uninvolved adjacent lung, T cell clonality reached its highest value, exceeding tumor. Out of the top 100 tumor clones, a median around 57 were seen in adjacent lung. Heterogeneity remains possible, as sequencing covered one tumor region only. Longer overall survival accompanied higher blood T cell density.

Repertoires were generated with immunoSEQ multiplex PCR, while TCRdb's copy carries only in-frame clones and drops some. The sample holds tens of thousands of clones, roughly four fifths seen once. The clonotype originates from an older female donor with stage I lung adenocarcinoma. The genes are TRBV4-1 and TRBJ2-7; the D is unclear. This material consisted of peripheral blood, taken before any cancer treatment. Here the CDR3 reads CASSQAQTAAYEQYF. Written as DNA, the CDR3 is TGCGCCAGCAGCCAAGCCCAGACCGCAGCCTACGAGCAGTACTTC.